This T cell receptor (beta chain) emerged from a study of cytotoxic CD8 clonotypes in ibrutinib-treated CLL. Overall study: The patients, some eleven relapsed/refractory and roughly 15 treatment-naive, included 17 who were IGHV unmutated. Response sampling occurred after a median approximately 12 months of treatment (range 6 to 36).

Data came from immunoSEQ multiplex PCR; TCRdb stores just in-frame clones and leaves some out. The sample includes 57,000 or so clones, roughly 54% seen only once; the top ten take 20% to 30%. CDR1 PRHDT and CDR2 FYEKMQ come from the germline V gene (reference sequence). This CDR3 has 11 residues. The V and J ends lost 1 base and 8 bases respectively, with 3 bases between them. A remark on this clone: Its antigen is not identified.

Findings and limits, study-wide: The times at which samples were taken varied between sustained-remission and progressing patients.

Sequences were derived from PBMCs, sampled at disease progression, from a patient treated with ibrutinib. The sequence was collected from a human donor with chronic lymphocytic leukemia. The genes are TRBV13 and TRBJ2-1; D not resolved. The CDR3 reads CASSLADEQFF. In nucleotides, the CDR3 is TGTGCCAGCAGCTTAGCGGATGAGCAGTTCTTC.